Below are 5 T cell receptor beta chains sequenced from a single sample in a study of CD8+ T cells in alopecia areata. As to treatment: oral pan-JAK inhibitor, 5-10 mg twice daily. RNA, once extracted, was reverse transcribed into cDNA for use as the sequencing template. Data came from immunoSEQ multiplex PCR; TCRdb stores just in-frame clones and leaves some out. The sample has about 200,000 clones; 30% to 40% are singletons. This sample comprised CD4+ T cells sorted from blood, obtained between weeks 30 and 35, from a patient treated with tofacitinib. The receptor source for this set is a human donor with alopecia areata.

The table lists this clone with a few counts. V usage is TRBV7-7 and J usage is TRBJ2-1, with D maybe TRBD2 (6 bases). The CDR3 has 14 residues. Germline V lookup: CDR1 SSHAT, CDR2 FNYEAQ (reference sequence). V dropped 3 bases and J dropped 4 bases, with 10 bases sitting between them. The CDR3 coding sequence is TGTGCCAGCAGCTTGGCGGGGTCATACAATGAGCAGTTCTTC. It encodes CASSLAGSYNEQFF.

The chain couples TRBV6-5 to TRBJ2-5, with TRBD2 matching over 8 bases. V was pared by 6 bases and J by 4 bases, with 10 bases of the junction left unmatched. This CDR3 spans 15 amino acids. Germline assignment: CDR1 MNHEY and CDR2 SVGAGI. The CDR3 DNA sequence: TGTGCCAGCAGCCTAAGCGGGAGAAGAGGAGAGACCCAGTACTTC. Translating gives CASSLSGRRGETQYF.

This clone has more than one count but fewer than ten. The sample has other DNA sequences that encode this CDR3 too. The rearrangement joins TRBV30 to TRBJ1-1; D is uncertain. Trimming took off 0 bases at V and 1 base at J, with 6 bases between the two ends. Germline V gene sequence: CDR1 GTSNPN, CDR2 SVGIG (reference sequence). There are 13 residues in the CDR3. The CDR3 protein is CAWSVLGNTEAFF. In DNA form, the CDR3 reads TGTGCCTGGAGTGTCTTGGGGAACACTGAAGCTTTCTTT.

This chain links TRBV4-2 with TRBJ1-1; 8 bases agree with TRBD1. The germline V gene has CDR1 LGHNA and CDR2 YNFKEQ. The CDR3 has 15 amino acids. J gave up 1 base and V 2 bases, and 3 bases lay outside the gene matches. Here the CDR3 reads CASSQKTGANTEAFF. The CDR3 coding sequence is TGTGCCAGCAGCCAAAAGACAGGGGCGAACACTGAAGCTTTCTTT.

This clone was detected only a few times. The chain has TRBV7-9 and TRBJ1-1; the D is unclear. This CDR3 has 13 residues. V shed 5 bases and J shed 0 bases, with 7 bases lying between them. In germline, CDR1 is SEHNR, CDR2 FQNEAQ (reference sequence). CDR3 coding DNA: TGTGCCAGCAGCATTGGGATGAACACTGAAGCTTTCTTT. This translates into CASSIGMNTEAFF.